Below, 25 T cell receptor beta chains from the same sample are listed, as sequenced in a study of T cells in Graves' hyperthyroidism and ophthalmopathy. Using RNA transcripts as the source, TCR beta CDR3 regions were amplified. Initially, a first-round RT-PCR of the TCR CDR3 employed the HTBI primer set. Via MiXCR, TCRdb re-called the multiplex PCR reads, giving one row per CDR3 protein. The repertoire holds about 260,000 distinct CDR3 sequences, roughly 15% seen once, with more than 25% in the top ten. The sequencing input was blood. These receptors came from a young woman with Graves' ophthalmopathy.

This clonotype has a handful of counts. The rearrangement uses TRBV7-9 and TRBJ1-6; D unclear. Germline-derived CDR1 and CDR2 are SEHNR and FQNEAQ (reference sequence). Trimming took off 5 bases at V and 4 bases at J, with 9 bases between the two ends. The CDR3 runs to 14 residues. CDR3 sequence (DNA): TGTGCCAGCAGCCCGGATGTATATAATTCACCCCTCCACTTT. Translation gives CASSPDVYNSPLHF.

This clonotype was picked up many times. This chain joins TRBV2 and TRBJ2-5; D is unresolved. From germline, CDR1 is SNHLY and CDR2 FYNNEI. The V end was cut by 8 bases, the J end by 4 bases, with 8 bases between. This CDR3 is built from 11 residues. CDR3 in DNA: TGTGCCAGCCTCAATCTAGAGACCCAGTACTTC. Translating gives CASLNLETQYF. The full variable domain, rest sourced from reference TRBV2 and TRBJ2-5, is EPEVTQTPSHQVTQMGQEVILRCVPISNHLYFYWYRQILGQKVEFLVSFYNNEISEKSEIFDDQFSVERPDGSNFTLKIRSTKLEDSAMYFCASLNLETQYFGPGTRLLVL.

This clonotype was counted ten times or more. V gene TRBV27 combines with J gene TRBJ1-6, with D perhaps TRBD1 (5 bases). V was shortened by 4 bases and J by 2 bases, with 6 bases between the two germline ends. Germline values: CDR1 MNHEY, CDR2 SMNVEV (reference sequence). The CDR3 has 14 residues. CDR3 nucleotide sequence: TGTGCCAGCAGTTCAGGGACCTATAATTCACCCCTCCACTTT. Translated, it gives CASSSGTYNSPLHF.

The chain recombines TRBV4-1 with TRBJ2-2; no firm D call. V lost 2 bases and J lost 5, with 0 bases in between. Germline CDR1 MGHRA, CDR2 YSYEKL. The CDR3 length is 11 residues. CDR3 protein: CASSQTGELFF. Written as DNA, the CDR3 is TGCGCCAGCAGCCAAACCGGGGAGCTGTTTTTT.

V and J are TRBV20-1 and TRBJ2-5; the match to TRBD2 covers 8 bases. The CDR3 runs 16 residues. CDR1 DFQATT and CDR2 SNEGSKA come from the germline V gene (reference sequence). The J segment lost 5 bases and the V segment lost 0 bases, leaving 11 bases of the junction unmatched. The CDR3 DNA reads as TGCAGTGCTAGAGACCTGGCCGGGGGGGCCATTGAGACCCAGTACTTC. Residues: CSARDLAGGAIETQYF.

This clonotype appeared many times. The chain carries TRBV5-1 and TRBJ2-3; D unclear. Germline values: CDR1 SGHRS, CDR2 YFSETQ. This CDR3 contains 16 residues. V dropped 8 bases and J dropped 0 bases, with 19 bases sitting between them. The CDR3 region is CASHLGPIPSTDTQYF. The CDR3 region has the DNA TGCGCCAGTCACCTGGGTCCTATTCCTAGCACAGATACGCAGTATTTT.

The sample holds many counts of this clonotype. The genes are TRBV2 and TRBJ1-2, with 9 bases identical to TRBD1. Per the germline V gene, CDR1 is SNHLY and CDR2 is FYNNEI. Trimming removed 6 bases from V and 4 bases from J; junction bases left unmatched: 6. The CDR3 length is 14 residues. The CDR3 DNA reads as TGTGCCAGCAGGCCGGGACAGGGCATCTATGGCTACACCTTC. It is translated as CASRPGQGIYGYTF.

Regarding this clonotype: A much larger clone lies one base from this, so it may be a read error. V usage is TRBV6-2 or TRBV6-3 and J usage is TRBJ2-7, with D possibly matching TRBD2 (6 bases). V dropped 5 bases and J dropped 7 bases, with 18 bases sitting between them. The CDR3 has 14 amino acids. CDR1 is MNHEY, CDR2 SVGEGT, per germline. CDR3 residues: CASSGGLGRDEQYF. CDR3 DNA sequence: TGTGCCAGCAGTGGAGGGCTGGGCAGGGATGAGCAGTACTTC.

With respect to this clonotype: One junction end disagrees with the germline gene, perhaps due to a read error. The V gene is TRBV5-5, the J gene TRBJ2-7, with unresolved D. The CDR3 runs to 13 residues. Germline lookup yields CDR1 SGHKS and CDR2 YYEKEE (reference sequence). The CDR3 DNA sequence: TGTGCCAGCAGCCCGGGCGAGTCCTACGAGCAGCACTTC. It yields the protein CASSPGESYEQHF.

The table lists this clonotype with many counts. The rearrangement uses TRBV6-5 and TRBJ1-6, with D perhaps TRBD1 (6 bases). Trimming removed 1 base at V and 10 bases at J, with 14 bases between. The CDR3 runs 15 residues. The germline CDR1 and CDR2 sequences are MNHEY and SVGAGI. The CDR3 bases are TGTGCCAGCAGTTACTGGGGCAGGGGAGGATCACCCCTCCACTTT. It yields the protein CASSYWGRGGSPLHF.

This clonotype was recorded many times. CDR3 amino acids: CATIPAGGVQETQYF. For the CDR3, the DNA is TGTGCCACCATCCCAGCGGGAGGTGTCCAAGAGACCCAGTACTTC. V gene TRBV24-1 combines with J gene TRBJ2-5; 9 bases are shared with TRBD2. CDR3 length: 15 residues. Trimming at V came to 8 bases and at J to 1 base, leaving 7 bases not matched to a gene. Germline values: CDR1 KGHDR, CDR2 SFDVKD.

This clonotype was observed many times. CDR3 in amino acids: CASSLGTGVGEQFF. The CDR3 DNA reads TGTGCCAGCAGTCTCGGGACAGGGGTAGGTGAGCAGTTCTTC. The chain recombines TRBV28 with TRBJ2-1, with TRBD1 matching 10 bases. CDR3 length: 14 residues. Germline CDR1 reads MDHEN; CDR2 reads SYDVKM. After removal of 5 bases from V and 9 bases from J, the junction contained 7 bases not matched to a gene.

This clonotype turned up a few times. Being one base from a much bigger clone, this may be a read error. The V gene is TRBV10-3, the J gene TRBJ1-1; D is uncertain. Germline CDR1 reads ENHRY; CDR2 reads SYGVKD. The CDR3 has 13 amino acids. CDR3 nucleotide sequence: TGTGCCATCAGTGAGTTCATGAACACTAAAGCTTTCTTT. Amino acids: CAISEFMNTKAFF.

The chain is built from TRBV7-9 and TRBJ1-6; D gene ambiguous. Germline values: CDR1 SEHNR, CDR2 FQNEAQ (reference sequence). The CDR3 loop spans 15 amino acids. Trimming cost V 2 bases and J 7 bases, with 12 bases left between them. This CDR3 reads CASSLSNNPNSPLHF. The CDR3 region has the DNA TGTGCCAGCAGCTTATCTAACAATCCGAATTCACCCCTCCACTTT. The full variable domain, rest sourced from reference TRBV7-9 and TRBJ1-6, is DTGVSQNPRHKITKRGQNVTFRCDPISEHNRLYWYRQTLGQGPEFLTYFQNEAQLEKSRLLSDRFSAERPKGSFSTLEIQRTEQGDSAMYLCASSLSNNPNSPLHFGNGTRLTVT.

V usage is TRBV3-1 and J usage is TRBJ2-3, with 13 bases aligning to TRBD2. The length of the CDR3 is 15 residues. The germline V gene encodes CDR1 LGHDT and CDR2 YNNKEL (reference sequence). V was clipped by 5 bases and J by 4 bases; unmatched bases: 3. CDR3 in amino acids: CASSTTSGGADTQYF. CDR3 bases: TGTGCCAGCAGCACTACTAGCGGGGGGGCAGATACGCAGTATTTT.

Ten or more counts support this clonotype. The J gene is TRBJ2-6, the V gene TRBV28; 7 nucleotides line up with TRBD2. With 5 bases clipped from V and 0 bases from J, the junction kept 10 bases outside the gene matches. Germline-derived CDR1 and CDR2 are MDHEN and SYDVKM. The CDR3 covers 18 residues. CDR3 coding DNA: TGTGCCAGCAGTCACGAAGCGGGGTTACGCTCTGGGGCCAACGTCCTGACTTTC. Protein: CASSHEAGLRSGANVLTF.

This clonotype was seen at least ten times. The chain combines TRBV5-1 with TRBJ1-2; TRBD1 might be the D (6 bases). V lost 3 bases and J lost 2, with 14 bases in between. Germline lookup yields CDR1 SGHRS and CDR2 YFSETQ. The CDR3 has 15 residues. The CDR3 region is CASSSDSSLNYGYTF. CDR3 sequence (DNA): TGCGCCAGCAGCTCGGACAGCTCTTTAAACTATGGCTACACCTTC.

The V gene is TRBV28, the J gene TRBJ1-1; 8 bases agree with TRBD1. The length of the CDR3 is 14 residues. CDR1 and CDR2 (germline): MDHEN, SYDVKM. Unmatched junction bases numbered 12, after V lost 10 bases and J lost 5 bases. CDR3 in DNA: TGTGCCAAAGAAACACAGGGGGGTAGGACTGAAGCTTTCTTT. Protein product: CAKETQGGRTEAFF.

The chain carries TRBV2 and TRBJ2-7, with 9 bases that match TRBD1. Per the germline V gene, CDR1 is SNHLY and CDR2 is FYNNEI. J gave up 4 bases and V 6 bases, and 10 bases lay outside the gene matches. This CDR3 region has 15 residues. The CDR3 bases are TGTGCCAGCAGATCTACAGGGGGCAAGAATTACGAGCAGTACTTC. Protein: CASRSTGGKNYEQYF.

This clonotype came up many times. J is TRBJ1-3 and V is TRBV13; 8 bases map to TRBD1. V gave up 5 bases and J gave up 2 bases; unmatched junction bases: 14. The length of the CDR3 is 18 residues. The germline V gene encodes CDR1 PRHDT and CDR2 FYEKMQ (reference sequence). The CDR3 sequence is CASSDGDRWGSAGNTIYF. The CDR3 DNA is TGTGCCAGCAGCGACGGGGACAGGTGGGGTTCCGCTGGAAACACCATATATTTT.

The chain carries TRBV28 and TRBJ1-5; 8 positions match TRBD1. With 6 bases clipped from V and 7 bases from J, the junction kept 14 bases outside the gene matches. The germline V gene encodes CDR1 MDHEN and CDR2 SYDVKM. CDR3 length: 16 amino acids. CDR3 in amino acids: CASSRQQGGSRQPQHF. Written as DNA, the CDR3 is TGTGCCAGCAGCCGACAACAGGGGGGGAGTCGGCAGCCCCAGCATTTT.

This clonotype occurred once. The chain combines TRBV12-3 or TRBV12-4 with TRBJ2-5; 11 bases are a match to TRBD2. The trim removed 6 bases at V and 2 bases at J, leaving 17 bases unmatched. CDR3 length: 19 residues. The CDR3 DNA sequence: TGTGCCAGCAGCCCGAGGGGGGCTGTGACTAGCGGGAAACAAGAGACCCAGTACTTC. The encoded protein is CASSPRGAVTSGKQETQYF.

At least ten counts were recorded for this clonotype. The J gene is TRBJ2-1, the V gene TRBV20-1; 14 bases agree with TRBD2. The CDR3 contains 17 residues. The V segment lost 2 bases and the J segment 10 bases; nucleotides outside the gene matches: 13. The V gene's germline CDR1 is DFQATT and CDR2 SNEGSKA (reference sequence). CDR3 in amino acids: CSARTGRQGLAGVEQFF. The CDR3 region has the DNA TGCAGTGCTAGAACAGGGCGGCAGGGACTAGCGGGAGTGGAGCAGTTCTTC.

This clonotype has at least ten counts. CDR3 region: CASGQQENSPLHF. The CDR3 nucleotides are TGTGCCAGCGGACAGCAGGAGAATTCACCCCTCCACTTT. The chain carries TRBV2 and TRBJ1-6; tentatively, D is TRBD1 (6 bases). V lost 8 bases to trimming and J lost 7 bases, with 12 bases between them. This CDR3 spans 13 amino acids. Germline V gene lookup returns CDR1 SNHLY and CDR2 FYNNEI.

This clonotype has ten or more counts. This chain links TRBV20-1 with TRBJ2-5, with no clear D. This CDR3 contains 13 residues. CDR1 is DFQATT, CDR2 SNEGSKA, per germline (reference sequence). Between the trimmed V and J ends, which lost 2 bases and 1 base, there was a span of 8 bases. For the CDR3, the DNA is TGCAGTGCTAGATTGCTGCCCCAAGAGACCCAGTACTTC. Translated, it gives CSARLLPQETQYF.